This T cell receptor (beta chain) emerged from a study of T cell changes during pregnancy in multiple sclerosis. TCRdb keeps only in-frame clones here, not all; method: immunoSEQ multiplex PCR. Here the sample spans some 67,000 clones, about 91% being singletons. Germline-derived CDR1 and CDR2 are SGHRS and YFSETQ. V lost 3 bases to trimming and J lost 6 bases; unmatched junction nucleotides: 6. The CDR3 contains 15 residues. The chain is built from TRBV5-1 and TRBJ2-1, with 10 bases lining up with TRBD1. Sequencing was performed on peripheral blood, taken after pregnancy. This receptor was obtained from a female donor with multiple sclerosis, enrolled in a pregnancy study. The CDR3 is CASSSGTGVSNEQFF. The CDR3 DNA reads as TGCGCCAGCAGCTCCGGGACAGGGGTGAGCAATGAGCAGTTCTTC.